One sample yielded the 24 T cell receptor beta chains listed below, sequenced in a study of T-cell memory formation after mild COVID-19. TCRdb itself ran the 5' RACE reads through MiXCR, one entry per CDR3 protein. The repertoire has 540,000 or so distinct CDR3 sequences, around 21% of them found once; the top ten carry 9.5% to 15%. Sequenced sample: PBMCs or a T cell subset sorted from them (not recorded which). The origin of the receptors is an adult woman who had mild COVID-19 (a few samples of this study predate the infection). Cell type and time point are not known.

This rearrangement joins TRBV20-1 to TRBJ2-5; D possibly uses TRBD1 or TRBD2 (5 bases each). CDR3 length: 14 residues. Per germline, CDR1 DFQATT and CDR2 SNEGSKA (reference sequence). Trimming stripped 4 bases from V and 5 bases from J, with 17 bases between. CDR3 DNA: TGCAGTGCTACGGGGTTGAGCAGGGTGGAGACCCAGTACTTC. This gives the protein CSATGLSRVETQYF.

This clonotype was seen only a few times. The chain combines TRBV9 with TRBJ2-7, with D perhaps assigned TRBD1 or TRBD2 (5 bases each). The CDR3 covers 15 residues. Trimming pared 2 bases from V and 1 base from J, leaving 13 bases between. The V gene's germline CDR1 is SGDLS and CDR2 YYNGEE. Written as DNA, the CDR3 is TGTGCCAGCAGCGTTGCCGGGACCTCTTCCTACGAGCAGTACTTC. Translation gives CASSVAGTSSYEQYF.

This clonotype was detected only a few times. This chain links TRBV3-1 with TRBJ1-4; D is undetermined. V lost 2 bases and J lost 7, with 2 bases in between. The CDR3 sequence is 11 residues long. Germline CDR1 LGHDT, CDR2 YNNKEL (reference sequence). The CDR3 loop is CASSQLEKLFF. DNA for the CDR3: TGTGCCAGCAGCCAACTTGAAAAACTGTTTTTT.

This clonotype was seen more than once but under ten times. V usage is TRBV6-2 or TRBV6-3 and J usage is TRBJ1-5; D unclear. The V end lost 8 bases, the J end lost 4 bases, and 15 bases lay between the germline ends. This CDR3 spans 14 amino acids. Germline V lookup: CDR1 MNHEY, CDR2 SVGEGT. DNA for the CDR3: TGTGCCAGCCGGGGAAGTCTCGGGAATCAGCCCCAGCATTTT. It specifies CASRGSLGNQPQHF.

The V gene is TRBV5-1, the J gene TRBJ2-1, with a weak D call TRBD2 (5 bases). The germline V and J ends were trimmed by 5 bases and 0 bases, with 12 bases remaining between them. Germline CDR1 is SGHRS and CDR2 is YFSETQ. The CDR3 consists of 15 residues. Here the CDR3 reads CASRPSCSSYNEQFF. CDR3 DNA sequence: TGCGCCAGCAGGCCTAGCTGTAGCTCCTACAATGAGCAGTTCTTC.

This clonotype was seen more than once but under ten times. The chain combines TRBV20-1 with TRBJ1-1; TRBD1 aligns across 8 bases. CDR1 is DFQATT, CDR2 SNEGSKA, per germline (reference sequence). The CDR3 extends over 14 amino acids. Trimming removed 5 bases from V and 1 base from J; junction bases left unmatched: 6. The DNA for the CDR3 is TGCAGTGCTCGGGGGACAGGTCGGAACACTGAAGCTTTCTTT. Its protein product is CSARGTGRNTEAFF.

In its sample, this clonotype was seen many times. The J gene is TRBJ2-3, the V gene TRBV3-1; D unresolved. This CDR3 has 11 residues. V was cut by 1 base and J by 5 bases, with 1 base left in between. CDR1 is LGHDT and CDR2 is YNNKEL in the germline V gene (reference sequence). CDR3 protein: CASSQVDTQYF. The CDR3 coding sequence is TGTGCCAGCAGCCAAGTAGATACGCAGTATTTT.

The CDR3 loop is CASSQVALGGSSYNEQFF. CDR3 nucleotide sequence: TGCGCCAGCAGCCAGGTTGCTTTAGGGGGGAGCTCCTACAATGAGCAGTTCTTC. The gene calls are TRBV4-3 and TRBJ2-1; D tentatively reads TRBD1 or TRBD2 (6 bases each). V was shortened by 3 bases and J by 0 bases, with 18 bases between the two germline ends. Per the germline V gene, CDR1 is LGHNA and CDR2 is YSLEER. The CDR3 runs 18 residues.

For the CDR3, the DNA is TGTGCCAGCAGCCCCCTGGGGGGGATACAAGAGACCCAGTACTTC. It translates to CASSPLGGIQETQYF. The chain is built from TRBV5-5 and TRBJ2-5; 7 bases are a match to TRBD2. The CDR3 covers 15 residues. Trimming at V came to 4 bases and at J to 2 bases, leaving 8 bases not matched to a gene. CDR1 is SGHKS and CDR2 is YYEKEE in the germline V gene (reference sequence).

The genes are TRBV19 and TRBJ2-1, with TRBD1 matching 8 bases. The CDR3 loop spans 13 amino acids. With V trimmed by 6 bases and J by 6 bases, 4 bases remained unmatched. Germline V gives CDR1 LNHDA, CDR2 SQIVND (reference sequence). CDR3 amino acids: CASSEGQVNEQFF. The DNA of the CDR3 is TGTGCCAGTAGCGAGGGACAGGTCAATGAGCAGTTCTTC.

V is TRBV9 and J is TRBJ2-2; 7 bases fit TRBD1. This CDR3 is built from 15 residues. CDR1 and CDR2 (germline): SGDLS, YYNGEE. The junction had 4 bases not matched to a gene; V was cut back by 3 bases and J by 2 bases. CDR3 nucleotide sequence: TGTGCCAGCAGCGGCGACAGGGACAACACCGGGGAGCTGTTTTTT. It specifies CASSGDRDNTGELFF.

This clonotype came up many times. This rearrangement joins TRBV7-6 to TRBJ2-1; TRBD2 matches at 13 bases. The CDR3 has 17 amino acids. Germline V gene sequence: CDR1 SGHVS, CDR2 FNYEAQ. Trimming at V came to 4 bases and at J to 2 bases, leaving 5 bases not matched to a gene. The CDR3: CASSSRTSGSAYNEQFF. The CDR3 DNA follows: TGTGCCAGCAGCTCCCGGACTAGCGGGAGTGCCTACAATGAGCAGTTCTTC.

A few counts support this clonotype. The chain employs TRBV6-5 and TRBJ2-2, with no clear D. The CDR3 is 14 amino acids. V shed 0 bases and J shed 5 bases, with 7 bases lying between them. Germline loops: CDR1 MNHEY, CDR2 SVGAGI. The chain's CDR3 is CASSYSTRTGELFF. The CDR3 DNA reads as TGTGCCAGCAGTTACTCGACAAGAACCGGGGAGCTGTTTTTT.

CDR3 region: CASSLMRGGNTIYF. In DNA form, the CDR3 reads TGTGCCAGCAGTTTAATGAGGGGCGGAAACACCATATATTTT. This chain links TRBV12-3 or TRBV12-4 with TRBJ1-3, with a weak D call TRBD1 (5 bases). This CDR3 has 14 amino acids. The V gene lost 2 bases and the J gene lost 4 bases, with 9 bases spanning the gap.

The CDR3 here is CASSPPGGGNYGYTF. DNA for the CDR3: TGTGCCAGCAGCCCTCCGGGGGGAGGCAACTATGGCTACACCTTC. The rearrangement joins TRBV7-9 to TRBJ1-2; TRBD1 might be the D (5 bases). This CDR3 comprises 15 residues. Trimming removed 5 bases from V and 2 bases from J, with 15 bases in between. Germline CDR1 SEHNR, CDR2 FQNEAQ (reference sequence).

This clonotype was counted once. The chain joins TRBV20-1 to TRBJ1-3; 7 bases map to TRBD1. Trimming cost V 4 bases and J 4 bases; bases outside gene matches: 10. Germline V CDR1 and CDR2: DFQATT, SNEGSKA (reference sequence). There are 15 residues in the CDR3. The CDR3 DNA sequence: TGCAGTGCTAAAAGCAGGGGGGCGCGGGGAAACACCATATATTTT. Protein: CSAKSRGARGNTIYF.

Here the CDR3 reads CASSLLQGTNQPQHF. In nucleotides, the CDR3 is TGTGCCAGCAGCTTATTACAGGGGACAAATCAGCCCCAGCATTTT. The chain employs TRBV5-5 and TRBJ1-5; 7 nucleotides line up with TRBD1. Trimming removed 2 bases from V and 4 bases from J; junction bases left unmatched: 6. Per germline, CDR1 SGHKS and CDR2 YYEKEE (reference sequence). The CDR3 loop spans 15 amino acids.

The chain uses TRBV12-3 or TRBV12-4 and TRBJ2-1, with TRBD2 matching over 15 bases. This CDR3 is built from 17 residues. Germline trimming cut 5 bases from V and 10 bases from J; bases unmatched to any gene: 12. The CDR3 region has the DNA TGTGCCAGCAGTCTCACAGGGACTAGCGGGAGGACGAGGGAGCAGTTCTTC. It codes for CASSLTGTSGRTREQFF.

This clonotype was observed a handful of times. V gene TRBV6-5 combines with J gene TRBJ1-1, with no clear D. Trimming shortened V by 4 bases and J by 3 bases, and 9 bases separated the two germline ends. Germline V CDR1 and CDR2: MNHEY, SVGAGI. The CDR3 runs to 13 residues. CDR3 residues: CASSSNSYTEAFF. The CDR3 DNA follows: TGTGCCAGCAGTTCGAACAGCTACACTGAAGCTTTCTTT.

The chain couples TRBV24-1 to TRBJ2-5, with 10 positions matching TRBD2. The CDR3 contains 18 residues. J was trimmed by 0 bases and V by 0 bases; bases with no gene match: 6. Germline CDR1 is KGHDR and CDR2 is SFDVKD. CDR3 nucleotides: TGTGCCACCAGTGATTTGCGGGAGCGGGAGGGGGACCAAGAGACCCAGTACTTC. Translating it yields CATSDLREREGDQETQYF.

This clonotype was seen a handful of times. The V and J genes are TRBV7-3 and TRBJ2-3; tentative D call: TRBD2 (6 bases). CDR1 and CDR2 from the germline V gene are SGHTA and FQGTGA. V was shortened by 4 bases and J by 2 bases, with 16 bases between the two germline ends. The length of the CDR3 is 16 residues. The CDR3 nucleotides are TGTGCCAGCAGCTCGGGACTTTTATCTGACACAGATACGCAGTATTTT. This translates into CASSSGLLSDTDTQYF.

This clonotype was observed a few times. The CDR3 DNA sequence: TGCGCCAGCAGCCAACCCCTTCCGTCGAACACCGGGGAGCTGTTTTTT. Protein: CASSQPLPSNTGELFF. V is TRBV4-1 and J is TRBJ2-2; D not resolved. The germline V and J ends were trimmed by 2 bases and 0 bases, with 10 bases remaining between them. The CDR3 sequence is 16 residues long. The germline V gene encodes CDR1 MGHRA and CDR2 YSYEKL.

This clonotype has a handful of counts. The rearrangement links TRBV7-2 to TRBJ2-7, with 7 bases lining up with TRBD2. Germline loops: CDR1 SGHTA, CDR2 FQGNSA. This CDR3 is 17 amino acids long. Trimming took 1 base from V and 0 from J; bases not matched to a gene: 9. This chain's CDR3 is CASSLDVSGFSSYEQYF. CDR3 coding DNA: TGTGCCAGCAGCTTAGATGTTAGCGGGTTCAGCTCCTACGAGCAGTACTTC.

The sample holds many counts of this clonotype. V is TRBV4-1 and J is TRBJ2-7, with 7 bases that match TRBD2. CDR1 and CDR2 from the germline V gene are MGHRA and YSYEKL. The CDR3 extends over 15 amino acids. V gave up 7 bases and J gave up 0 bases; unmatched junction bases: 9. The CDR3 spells CASTKDPGGSYEQYF. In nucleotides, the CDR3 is TGCGCCAGCACCAAGGACCCGGGGGGCTCCTACGAGCAGTACTTC.